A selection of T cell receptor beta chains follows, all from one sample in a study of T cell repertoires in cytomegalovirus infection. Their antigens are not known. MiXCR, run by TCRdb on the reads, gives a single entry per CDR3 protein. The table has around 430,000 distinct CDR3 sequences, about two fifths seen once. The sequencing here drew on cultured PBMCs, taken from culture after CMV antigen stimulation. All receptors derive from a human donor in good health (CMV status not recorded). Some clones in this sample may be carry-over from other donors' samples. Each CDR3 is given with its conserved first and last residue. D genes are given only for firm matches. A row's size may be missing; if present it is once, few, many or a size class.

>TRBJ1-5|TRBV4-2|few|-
CASSQDRGYGQPQHF
TGTGCCAGCAGCCAAGATCGAGGGTACGGTCAGCCCCAGCATTTT
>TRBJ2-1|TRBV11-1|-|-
CASSADWQGRSFGSYNEQFF
TGTGCCAGCAGCGCAGATTGGCAGGGCAGGTCGTTTGGCTCCTACAATGAGCAGTTCTTC
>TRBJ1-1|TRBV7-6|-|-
CASSFGDQNQAFF
TGTGCCAGCAGCTTTGGGGACCAGAACCAAGCTTTCTTT
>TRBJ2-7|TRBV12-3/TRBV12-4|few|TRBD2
CASSPGTSGTYEQYF
TGTGCCAGCAGTCCAGGGACTAGCGGGACGTACGAGCAGTACTTC
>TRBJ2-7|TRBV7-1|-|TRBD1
CASSLNRQGGYEQYF
TGTGCCAGCAGTCTCAACCGACAGGGGGGGTACGAGCAGTACTTC
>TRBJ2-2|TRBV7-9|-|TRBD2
CASSFSGTNTGELFF
TGTGCCAGCAGTTTTAGCGGGACCAACACCGGGGAGCTGTTTTTT
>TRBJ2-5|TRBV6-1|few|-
CASSEGRSELQYF
TGTGCCAGCAGTGAAGGCAGGTCGGAACTTCAGTACTTC
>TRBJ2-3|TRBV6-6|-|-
CASSAEERGTDTQYF
TGTGCCAGCAGTGCAGAGGAGAGGGGCACAGATACGCAGTATTTT
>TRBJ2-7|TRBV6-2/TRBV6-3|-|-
CASSYHLSYEQYF
TGTGCCAGCAGTTACCATCTATCCTACGAGCAGTACTTC
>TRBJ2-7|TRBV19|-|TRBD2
CASSQLRGGGGLPLTYEQYF
TGTGCCAGTAGTCAACTCCGGGGGGGAGGTGGCCTGCCCCTTACCTACGAGCAGTACTTC
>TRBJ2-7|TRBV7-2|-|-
CASSLAGGAGIREQYF
TGTGCCAGCAGCTTAGCGGGTGGGGCAGGGATACGGGAGCAGTACTTC
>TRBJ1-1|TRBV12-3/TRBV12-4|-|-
CASEGLVTEAFF
TGTGCCAGCGAGGGTCTGGTCACTGAAGCTTTCTTT
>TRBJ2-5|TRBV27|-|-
CASSSQGGQGETQYF
TGTGCCAGCAGTTCCCAGGGGGGGCAAGGGGAGACCCAGTACTTC
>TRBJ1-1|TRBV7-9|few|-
CASSLWLNPPNTEAFF
TGTGCCAGCAGCTTATGGCTGAACCCCCCGAACACTGAAGCTTTCTTT
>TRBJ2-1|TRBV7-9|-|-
CASSATDNEQFF
TGTGCCAGCAGCGCCACAGACAATGAGCAGTTCTTC
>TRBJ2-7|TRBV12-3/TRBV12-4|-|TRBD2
CASSREGGLYEQYF
TGTGCCAGCAGTCGGGAGGGGGGCCTATACGAGCAGTACTTC
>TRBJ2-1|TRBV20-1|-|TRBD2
CSASSRAGASYNEQFF
TGCAGTGCCTCGTCCAGGGCGGGAGCTTCCTACAATGAGCAGTTCTTC
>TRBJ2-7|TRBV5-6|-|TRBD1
CASSTLGQTYEQYF
TGTGCCAGCAGCACACTGGGACAGACCTACGAGCAGTACTTC
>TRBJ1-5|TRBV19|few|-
CASSWGTYSNQPQHF
TGTGCCAGTAGTTGGGGCACCTATAGCAATCAGCCCCAGCATTTT
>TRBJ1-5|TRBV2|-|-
CASSEGKSNQPQHF
TGTGCCAGCAGTGAGGGGAAGAGCAATCAGCCCCAGCATTTT
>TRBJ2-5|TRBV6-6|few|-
CASSYSHLETQYF
TGTGCCAGCAGTTACTCCCACCTCGAGACCCAGTACTTC
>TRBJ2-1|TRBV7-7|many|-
CASSFDNEQFF
TGTGCCAGCAGCTTTGACAATGAGCAGTTCTTC
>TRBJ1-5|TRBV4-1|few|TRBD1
CASSPVADRDQPQHF
TGCGCCAGCAGCCCGGTTGCGGACAGGGATCAGCCCCAGCATTTT
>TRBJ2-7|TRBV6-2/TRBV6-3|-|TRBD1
CASSSRTGGYF
TGTGCCAGCAGCTCGCGGACAGGGGGCTACTTC
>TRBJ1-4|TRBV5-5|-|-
CASSYVPYTTNEKLFF
TGTGCCAGCAGCTACGTACCTTACACAACTAATGAAAAACTGTTTTTT
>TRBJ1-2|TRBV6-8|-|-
CASRDLYGYTF
TGTGCCAGCAGGGACCTCTATGGCTACACCTTC
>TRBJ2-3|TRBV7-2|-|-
CASSFAGGGTQYF
TGTGCCAGCAGCTTCGCAGGGGGGGGTACGCAGTATTTT
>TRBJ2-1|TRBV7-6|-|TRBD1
CASTQGQGANEQFF
TGTGCCAGCACCCAAGGACAGGGGGCAAATGAGCAGTTCTTC
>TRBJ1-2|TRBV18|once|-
CASSPSTVEVGYTF
TGTGCCAGCTCACCCTCTACAGTGGAAGTGGGCTACACCTTC
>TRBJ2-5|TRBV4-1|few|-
CASSHSRNTGETQYF
TGCGCCAGCAGCCACTCGCGTAATACCGGGGAGACCCAGTACTTC
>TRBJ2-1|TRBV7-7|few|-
CASSLYRTRTYNEQFF
TGTGCCAGCAGCTTATACAGGACTCGTACCTACAATGAGCAGTTCTTC
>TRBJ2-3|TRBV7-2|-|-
CASSPGDTHTDTQYF
TGTGCCAGCAGCCCCGGGGACACCCACACAGATACGCAGTATTTT
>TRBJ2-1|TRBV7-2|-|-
CASAPGTYNEQFF
TGTGCCAGCGCCCCCGGGACCTACAATGAGCAGTTCTTC
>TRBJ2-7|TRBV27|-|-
CASSLGGFLPYEQYF
TGTGCCAGCAGTTTAGGGGGGTTCCTCCCATACGAGCAGTACTTC
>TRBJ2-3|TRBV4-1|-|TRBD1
CASSGSGTGPLTQYF
TGCGCCAGCAGCGGATCCGGGACAGGGCCCCTTACGCAGTATTTT
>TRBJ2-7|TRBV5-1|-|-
CASSLGVNQNYEQYF
TGCGCCAGCAGCTTGGGGGTCAACCAAAACTACGAGCAGTACTTC
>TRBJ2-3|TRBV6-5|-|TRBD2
CASSAYGTGLAGVTDTQYF
TGTGCCAGCAGTGCATACGGGACGGGACTAGCGGGAGTCACAGATACGCAGTATTTT
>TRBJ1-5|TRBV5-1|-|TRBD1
CASSSGQGTQPQHF
TGCGCCAGCAGCTCCGGACAGGGTACTCAGCCCCAGCATTTT
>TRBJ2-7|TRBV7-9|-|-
CASSLEAGTAYEQYF
TGTGCCAGCAGCTTAGAGGCGGGGACAGCCTACGAGCAGTACTTC
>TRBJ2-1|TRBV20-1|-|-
CSASRMVEQFF
TGCAGTGCTAGCAGGATGGTTGAGCAGTTCTTC
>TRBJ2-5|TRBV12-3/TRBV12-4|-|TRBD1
CASRTGGETQYF
TGTGCCAGCAGGACAGGGGGAGAGACCCAGTACTTC
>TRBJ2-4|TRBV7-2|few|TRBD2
CASSSRTSEGHIQYF
TGTGCCAGCAGCTCTCGGACTAGCGAAGGTCACATTCAGTACTTC
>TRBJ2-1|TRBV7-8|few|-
CASSQGRAIYNEQFF
TGTGCCAGCAGCCAAGGGCGGGCTATTTACAATGAGCAGTTCTTC
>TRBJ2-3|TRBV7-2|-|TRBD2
CASTQSGRYGDTQYF
TGTGCCAGCACCCAAAGCGGGAGATATGGAGATACGCAGTATTTT
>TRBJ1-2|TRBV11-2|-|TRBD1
CASSPGQFNYGYTF
TGTGCCAGCAGCCCGGGACAGTTTAACTATGGCTACACCTTC